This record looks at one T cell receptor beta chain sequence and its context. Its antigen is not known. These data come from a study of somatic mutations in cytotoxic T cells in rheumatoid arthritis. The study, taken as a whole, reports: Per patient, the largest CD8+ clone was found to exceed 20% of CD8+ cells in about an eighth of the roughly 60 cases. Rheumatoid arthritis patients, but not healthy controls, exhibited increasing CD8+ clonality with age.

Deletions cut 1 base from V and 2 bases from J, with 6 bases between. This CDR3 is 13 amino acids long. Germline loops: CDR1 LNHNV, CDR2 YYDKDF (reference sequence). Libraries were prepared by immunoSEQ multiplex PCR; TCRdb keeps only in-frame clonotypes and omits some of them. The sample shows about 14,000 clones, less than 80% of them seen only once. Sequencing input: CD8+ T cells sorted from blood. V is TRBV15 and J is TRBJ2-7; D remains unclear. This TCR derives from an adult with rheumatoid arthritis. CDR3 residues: CATSRGTTYEQYF. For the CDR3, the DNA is TGTGCCACCAGCAGAGGGACCACCTACGAGCAGTACTTC.